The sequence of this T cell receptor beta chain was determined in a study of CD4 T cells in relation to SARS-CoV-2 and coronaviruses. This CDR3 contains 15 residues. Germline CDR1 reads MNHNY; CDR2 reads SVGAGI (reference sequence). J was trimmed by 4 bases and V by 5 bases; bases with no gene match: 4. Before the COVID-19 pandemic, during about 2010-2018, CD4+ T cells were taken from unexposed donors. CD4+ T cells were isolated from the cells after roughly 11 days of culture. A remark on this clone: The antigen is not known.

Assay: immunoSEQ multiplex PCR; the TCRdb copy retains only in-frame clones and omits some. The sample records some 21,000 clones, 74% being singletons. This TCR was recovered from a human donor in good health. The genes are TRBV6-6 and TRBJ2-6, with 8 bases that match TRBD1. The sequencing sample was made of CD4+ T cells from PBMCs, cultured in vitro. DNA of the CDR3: TGTGCCAGCAGTCCACAGGGGGAAGGGGCCAACGTCCTGACTTTC. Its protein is CASSPQGEGANVLTF.